The 32 T cell receptor beta chains below come from one sample, sequenced in a study of blood T cell repertoires in COVID-19. Here immunoSEQ multiplex PCR was the method, and the copy in TCRdb shows in-frame clones only, minus some. Here the sample spans approximately 110,000 clones, around 80% being singletons. Sequencing was performed on peripheral blood. The receptors derive from a woman of 80 years or more with acute or convalescent COVID-19.

The chain combines TRBV3-1 (or the pseudogene TRBV3-2) with TRBJ1-4; the match to TRBD1 covers 7 bases. In germline, CDR1 is LGHDT, CDR2 YNNKEL (reference sequence). The CDR3 totals 15 residues. Trimming took 4 bases from V and 7 from J; bases not matched to a gene: 9. For the CDR3, the DNA is TGTGCCAGCAGCCCTCCGGGACAGAGGGGTGAAAAACTGTTTTTT. Translation: CASSPPGQRGEKLFF.

The V and J genes are TRBV28 and TRBJ1-3; 8 positions agree with TRBD1. The V gene end was trimmed by 5 bases and the J gene end by 4 bases; junction bases not matched to a gene: 7. The germline V gene has CDR1 MDHEN and CDR2 SYDVKM. This CDR3 comprises 15 residues. The CDR3 loop is CASSQTGVTGNTIYF. CDR3 nucleotides: TGTGCCAGCAGTCAGACAGGGGTTACCGGAAACACCATATATTTT. Full variable domain (rest looked up from reference TRBV28 and TRBJ1-3): DVKVTQSSRYLVKRTGEKVFLECVQDMDHENMFWYRQDPGLGLRLIYFSYDVKMKEKGDIPEGYSVSREKKERFSLILESASTNQTSMYLCASSQTGVTGNTIYFGEGSWLTVV.

This clone came up once. The chain joins TRBV4-1 to TRBJ2-1; TRBD2 agrees at 11 bases. CDR1 MGHRA and CDR2 YSYEKL come from the germline V gene. The CDR3 consists of 17 residues. J lost 8 bases, V lost 1 base, and 10 bases had no gene match. The CDR3 nucleotides are TGCGCCAGCAGCCAAGCCCCGGGGACTAGCGGCATGGATGAGCAGTTCTTC. This translates into CASSQAPGTSGMDEQFF.

V and J are TRBV5-8 and TRBJ2-3, with TRBD2 as a possible D gene (5 bases). Germline CDR1 reads SGHTS; CDR2 reads YDEGEE. V was cut by 2 bases and J by 1 base, with 11 bases left in between. There are 15 residues in the CDR3. The CDR3 DNA follows: TGTGCCAGCAGCTTATGGCGGGCCGGCACAGATACGCAGTATTTT. Translating gives CASSLWRAGTDTQYF.

This clone was seen just once. CDR3 in DNA: TGTGCCAGCTCACGGAAGCGAGATACGCAGTATTTT. It specifies CASSRKRDTQYF. V is TRBV18 and J is TRBJ2-3; unclear D gene. Germline CDR1 KGHSH, CDR2 LQKENI. V lost 4 bases, J lost 5 bases, and 7 bases lay in between. The CDR3 loop spans 12 amino acids.

J is TRBJ1-1 and V is TRBV20-1; D unclear. From germline, CDR1 is DFQATT and CDR2 SNEGSKA (reference sequence). Between the trimmed V and J ends, which lost 3 bases and 1 base, there was a span of 6 bases. The CDR3 sequence is 12 residues long. CDR3 region: CSASQSNTEAFF. In DNA form, the CDR3 reads TGCAGTGCTAGTCAATCGAACACTGAAGCTTTCTTT.

V and J are TRBV11-2 and TRBJ2-7, with unresolved D. The germline V gene has CDR1 SGHAT and CDR2 FQNNGV. The V and J ends lost 1 base and 4 bases respectively, with 14 bases between them. The CDR3 loop spans 15 amino acids. In DNA, the CDR3 is TGTGCCAGCAGCTTAGTTTTCGAGAGTCGGTACGAGCAGTACTTC. Protein sequence: CASSLVFESRYEQYF.

This clone was counted only a few times. The V gene is TRBV5-6, the J gene TRBJ1-4, with unresolved D. V lost 4 bases, J lost 1 base, and 11 bases lay in between. Germline CDR1 reads SGHDT; CDR2 reads YYEEEE. The CDR3 is made up of 15 amino acids. CDR3 sequence reads: CASSLIGRTNEKLFF. As DNA, the CDR3 is TGTGCCAGCAGCCTGATCGGGAGAACTAATGAAAAACTGTTTTTT.

The genes are TRBV18 and TRBJ1-2; 7 bases are shared with TRBD1. CDR1 is KGHSH, CDR2 LQKENI, per germline. Germline trimming cut 4 bases from V and 8 bases from J; bases unmatched to any gene: 4. The CDR3 is made up of 12 amino acids. Here the CDR3 reads CASSQDRDGYTF. The CDR3 region has the DNA TGTGCCAGCTCACAAGACAGGGACGGCTACACCTTC.

V gene TRBV7-9 combines with J gene TRBJ1-5; 7 nucleotides agree with TRBD1. The CDR3 contains 14 residues. Trimming at V came to 6 bases and at J to 2 bases, leaving 4 bases not matched to a gene. Per germline, CDR1 SEHNR and CDR2 FQNEAQ (reference sequence). The CDR3 bases are TGTGCCAGCAGTCCTGGGACAGGCAATCAGCCCCAGCATTTT. Translated, it gives CASSPGTGNQPQHF.

This clone was observed once. The rearrangement uses TRBV29-1 and TRBJ2-5, with D possibly matching TRBD2 (5 bases). V dropped 7 bases and J dropped 5 bases, with 14 bases sitting between them. The germline gives CDR1 SQVTM, CDR2 ANQGSEA. There are 12 residues in the CDR3. Here the CDR3 DNA reads TGCAGCGCCTCGCCGGGGATTGAGACCCAGTACTTC. Its translation: CSASPGIETQYF.

Points on this clone: The sample holds other DNA sequences that translate to the same CDR3. CDR3 in amino acids: CATSRDPGDEQYF. The CDR3 DNA is TGTGCCACCAGCAGAGACCCCGGGGACGAGCAGTACTTC. This chain links TRBV15 with TRBJ2-7; a possible D gene is TRBD2 (5 bases). Germline assignment: CDR1 LNHNV and CDR2 YYDKDF (reference sequence). V shed 0 bases and J shed 5 bases, with 8 bases lying between them. This CDR3 has 13 residues.

The V gene is TRBV19, the J gene TRBJ1-5; D may be TRBD1 (6 bases). Germline loops: CDR1 LNHDA, CDR2 SQIVND (reference sequence). The CDR3 runs 13 residues. The V and J ends lost 2 bases and 9 bases respectively, with 11 bases between them. CDR3 DNA sequence: TGTGCCAGTAGTATACAGGGAGGGGGGCCCCAGCATTTT. This translates into CASSIQGGGPQHF. Complete variable domain (other parts from reference TRBV19 and TRBJ1-5): DGGITQSPKYLFRKEGQNVTLSCEQNLNHDAMYWYRQDPGQGLRLIYYSQIVNDFQKGDIAEGYSVSREKKESFPLTVTSAQKNPTAFYLCASSIQGGGPQHFGDGTRLSIL.

V gene TRBV6-5 combines with J gene TRBJ2-6; D remains ambiguous. Germline V gene data show CDR1 as MNHEY and CDR2 as SVGAGI. V was trimmed by 4 bases and J by 3 bases, leaving 7 bases between them. This CDR3 is built from 14 residues. The CDR3 DNA reads as TGTGCCAGCAGTTCCTCTCTTGGGGCCAACGTCCTGACTTTC. Translation: CASSSSLGANVLTF.

This clone was seen a single time. The chain uses TRBV7-9 and TRBJ2-7; TRBD2 matches at 9 bases. V lost 4 bases and J lost 6; bases outside the gene matches: 16. Germline-derived CDR1 and CDR2 are SEHNR and FQNEAQ (reference sequence). The CDR3 is 17 amino acids. Here the CDR3 DNA reads TGTGCCAGCAGCTCCAATTATGGAGCGGGCGGGAGGGCCGAGCAGTACTTC. Protein product: CASSSNYGAGGRAEQYF.

On this clone itself: Mismatch with germline at one junction end may stem from a read error. The chain uses TRBV2 and TRBJ2-1, with a possible D match to TRBD1 (6 bases). CDR1 SNHLY and CDR2 FYNNEI come from the germline V gene. The CDR3 runs to 15 residues. The CDR3 reads CASREGSGVSNEQFF. The CDR3 DNA is TGTGCCAGCAGGGAAGGGTCAGGGGTTAGCAATGAGCAGTTCTTC.

This clone was observed a few times. CDR3 in DNA: TGTGCCAGCAGCCTTCTCCAAGAGACCCAGTACTTC. Residues: CASSLLQETQYF. This chain connects TRBV12-3 or TRBV12-4 to TRBJ2-5; D not resolved. The CDR3 length is 12 residues. V lost 6 bases and J 1 base, leaving 6 bases between the germline ends.

The chain combines TRBV5-1 with TRBJ1-1, with 10 bases aligning to TRBD1. The CDR3 sequence is 14 residues long. With V trimmed by 4 bases and J by 1 base, 1 base remained unmatched. Germline CDR1 is SGHRS and CDR2 is YFSETQ. CDR3 region: CASSGTGANTEAFF. CDR3 DNA sequence: TGCGCCAGCAGCGGGACAGGGGCGAACACTGAAGCTTTCTTT.

This clone was seen a few times. This chain's CDR3 is CASSLVGQGWGNEQFF. The DNA for the CDR3 is TGCGCCAGCAGCTTGGTGGGACAGGGATGGGGCAATGAGCAGTTCTTC. The chain employs TRBV5-1 and TRBJ2-1, with 9 bases identical to TRBD1. J was trimmed by 6 bases and V by 0 bases; bases with no gene match: 7. Germline assignment: CDR1 SGHRS and CDR2 YFSETQ. This CDR3 comprises 16 residues.

This clone was picked up a small number of times. The rearrangement uses TRBV4-1 and TRBJ2-7; 10 bases align to TRBD1. Germline values: CDR1 MGHRA, CDR2 YSYEKL. This CDR3 has 15 amino acids. Losses at the gene ends were 4 bases for V and 2 bases for J; bases not matched to a gene: 5. The CDR3 DNA sequence: TGCGCCAGCAGCCGTGTGGGACAGGGGACCTACGAGCAGTACTTC. This translates into CASSRVGQGTYEQYF.

The CDR3 protein is CASSRLDSTPYEQYV. CDR3 DNA sequence: TGTGCCAGCAGTAGGCTGGACAGTACCCCCTACGAGCAGTACGTC. This rearrangement joins TRBV6-5 to TRBJ2-7, with TRBD1 as a possible D gene (6 bases). Germline V lookup: CDR1 MNHEY, CDR2 SVGAGI. V shed 5 bases and J shed 2 bases, with 16 bases lying between them. The CDR3 is made up of 15 amino acids.

The rearrangement links TRBV15 to TRBJ1-1, with a weak D call TRBD1 (5 bases). The V and J ends lost 7 bases and 3 bases respectively, with 15 bases between them. Germline V gene lookup returns CDR1 LNHNV and CDR2 YYDKDF (reference sequence). This CDR3 comprises 14 residues. The CDR3: CATTRGGADTEAFF. The DNA of the CDR3 is TGTGCCACCACAAGGGGCGGTGCGGACACTGAAGCTTTCTTT.

The chain employs TRBV11-2 and TRBJ2-3, with D tentatively TRBD2 (6 bases). The CDR3 is made up of 15 amino acids. CDR1 is SGHAT and CDR2 is FQNNGV in the germline V gene. The ends were cut back, 2 bases at V and 3 bases at J, with 12 bases in the middle. The CDR3 loop reads CASSLFRGTTDTQYF. The DNA for the CDR3 is TGTGCCAGCAGCTTATTTCGGGGGACGACAGATACGCAGTATTTT.

This rearrangement joins TRBV7-9 to TRBJ2-2; D not resolved. V was trimmed by 2 bases and J by 5 bases, leaving 6 bases between them. The CDR3 extends over 13 amino acids. CDR1 SEHNR and CDR2 FQNEAQ come from the germline V gene (reference sequence). Here the CDR3 reads CASSLSNTGELFF. DNA of the CDR3: TGTGCCAGCAGCTTATCCAATACCGGGGAGCTGTTTTTT.

This clone was found a few times. V is TRBV5-6 and J is TRBJ2-5, with TRBD1 matching 8 bases. The CDR3 totals 15 residues. With V trimmed by 3 bases and J by 1 base, 5 bases remained unmatched. Germline CDR1 SGHDT, CDR2 YYEEEE. The CDR3 sequence is CASSSLDRVQETQYF. The CDR3, as DNA: TGTGCCAGCAGCTCTTTGGACAGGGTCCAAGAGACCCAGTACTTC.

The chain has TRBV15 and TRBJ2-1, with 9 bases matching TRBD1. Per the germline V gene, CDR1 is LNHNV and CDR2 is YYDKDF (reference sequence). The J segment lost 8 bases and the V segment lost 4 bases, leaving 15 bases of the junction unmatched. This CDR3 has 17 amino acids. CDR3 in DNA: TGTGCCACCAGCACCCAGACAGGGGGGGCTTACAGGGATGAGCAGTTCTTC. This encodes CATSTQTGGAYRDEQFF.

The rearrangement links TRBV5-1 to TRBJ1-2; 9 bases match TRBD1. This CDR3 contains 14 residues. The V gene end was trimmed by 5 bases and the J gene end by 9 bases; junction bases not matched to a gene: 11. The germline CDR1 and CDR2 sequences are SGHRS and YFSETQ. This CDR3 reads CASSVPGDRVSYTF. The CDR3 DNA follows: TGCGCCAGCAGTGTGCCGGGGGACAGGGTGAGCTACACCTTC.

The sample holds a few counts of this clone. No conserved phenylalanine or tryptophan ends this CDR3, so it is likely a read error. The DNA is left out, because the CDR3 cannot be placed on it with certainty; the CDR3 is given as TCRdb lists it. The rearrangement joins TRBV21-1 to TRBJ1-6. TRBV21-1 is a known pseudogene. The CDR3 is made up of 9 amino acids, end residues included. Here the CDR3 reads CASSKRREL.

This chain links TRBV29-1 with TRBJ1-2; a possible D gene is TRBD1 (5 bases). The CDR3 has 11 residues. V dropped 6 bases and J dropped 8 bases, with 13 bases sitting between them. Germline V lookup: CDR1 SQVTM, CDR2 ANQGSEA. CDR3 coding DNA: TGCAGCGTAGGGGACTGGGGGGGCTACACCTTC. This translates into CSVGDWGGYTF.

The chain employs TRBV7-9 and TRBJ1-2; 7 positions match TRBD1. This CDR3 spans 14 amino acids. Trimming cost V 5 bases and J 3 bases; bases outside gene matches: 6. The V gene's germline CDR1 is SEHNR and CDR2 FQNEAQ (reference sequence). The CDR3 loop is CASSTTGWDYGYTF. In nucleotides, the CDR3 is TGTGCCAGCAGCACGACAGGGTGGGACTATGGCTACACCTTC.

The J gene is TRBJ1-5, the V gene TRBV2; D ambiguous. This CDR3 is 14 amino acids long. Germline V lookup: CDR1 SNHLY, CDR2 FYNNEI. V lost 7 bases and J lost 1, with 11 bases in between. CDR3 residues: CASTEQVSNQPQHF. The CDR3 nucleotides read TGTGCCAGCACCGAACAAGTGAGCAATCAGCCCCAGCATTTT.

The chain links TRBV5-4 to TRBJ2-2; 10 bases align to TRBD1. The CDR3 is 15 residues long. Germline V gene sequence: CDR1 SGHNT, CDR2 YYREEE (reference sequence). Trimming cost V 4 bases and J 6 bases; bases outside gene matches: 6. CDR3 in DNA: TGTGCCAGCAGCCAGGGCGGGACAGGGGCCGGGGAGCTGTTTTTT. It encodes CASSQGGTGAGELFF.